The 6 T cell receptor beta chains below come from one sample, sequenced in a study of T-cell reconstitution after alpha-beta-depleted transplantation in children. Unique molecular identifiers were used in preparing the TCRbeta library. TCRdb called the PCR reads again in MiXCR, with one record for every CDR3 protein. The data contain approximately 210,000 distinct CDR3 sequences, approximately 14% of them seen just once; the ten biggest clones take up around 13%. The material sequenced was PBMCs from the stem cell graft donor, taken from the stem cell graft. The receptors come from a human donor who donated a stem cell graft to a child with acute lymphoblastic leukemia.

This clonotype has at least ten counts. The chain combines TRBV5-1 with TRBJ1-2; D ambiguous. CDR1 is SGHRS and CDR2 is YFSETQ in the germline V gene. The CDR3 has 15 amino acids. V was pared by 4 bases and J by 8 bases, with 21 bases between. Here the CDR3 reads CASSADTGLREGYTF. DNA for the CDR3: TGCGCCAGCAGCGCCGACACCGGGCTACGGGAGGGCTACACCTTC.

This clonotype showed up many times. V usage is TRBV29-1 and J usage is TRBJ1-1, with a weak D call TRBD1 (5 bases). The CDR3 extends over 13 amino acids. The germline V gene encodes CDR1 SQVTM and CDR2 ANQGSEA. V was trimmed by 3 bases and J by 7 bases, leaving 15 bases between them. CDR3 nucleotide sequence: TGCAGCGTTGACCTCGGAGGAAGGGGTGAAGCTTTCTTT. Translation gives CSVDLGGRGEAFF.

This clonotype was observed at least ten times. The chain joins TRBV20-1 to TRBJ2-1; 7 nucleotides align to TRBD2. The length of the CDR3 is 16 residues. Germline V gene lookup returns CDR1 DFQATT and CDR2 SNEGSKA (reference sequence). V shed 3 bases and J 8 bases; nucleotides not matched to a gene: 16. In nucleotides, the CDR3 is TGCAGTGCTAGGACGCTCCAGGGACTAAGGTACGATGAGCAGTTCTTC. It codes for CSARTLQGLRYDEQFF.

This clonotype was observed many times. V usage is TRBV27 and J usage is TRBJ2-7; tentative D call: TRBD2 (6 bases). V was clipped by 5 bases and J by 1 base, with 15 bases between them. This CDR3 is built from 15 residues. Per the germline V gene, CDR1 is MNHEY and CDR2 is SMNVEV (reference sequence). CDR3 loop: CASSAWGEVSYEQYF. The CDR3 DNA reads as TGTGCCAGCAGTGCCTGGGGGGAGGTATCCTACGAGCAGTACTTC.

This clonotype was counted between two and nine times. V and J are TRBV10-3 and TRBJ2-7, with 8 nucleotides matching TRBD1. V trimming: 6 bases; J trimming: 0 bases; junction bases outside the gene matches: 7. This CDR3 region has 15 residues. The germline CDR1 and CDR2 sequences are ENHRY and SYGVKD. CDR3 nucleotide sequence: TGTGCCATCAGGAGGGGACAGGACATCTCCTACGAGCAGTACTTC. Translating gives CAIRRGQDISYEQYF.

J is TRBJ2-7 and V is TRBV5-6, with 9 positions matching TRBD2. Germline CDR1 reads SGHDT; CDR2 reads YYEEEE. The ends lost 4 bases at V and 0 bases at J; junction bases unmatched: 5. The CDR3 is 15 residues long. The chain's CDR3 is CASSSYSGSSYEQYF. DNA for the CDR3: TGTGCCAGCAGCAGCTATAGCGGGAGCTCCTACGAGCAGTACTTC.